This T cell receptor (beta chain) is drawn from a study of blood T cell repertoires in COVID-19. Study as a whole: The analysed material was cDNA or gDNA that came from T cells, B-cell-depleted T cells, or PBMCs.

This CDR3 contains 14 residues. CDR1 WNHNN and CDR2 SYGVQD come from the germline V gene (reference sequence). V lost 6 bases, J lost 8 bases, and 8 bases stayed unmatched. Only in-frame clones appear in the TCRdb table, and some are missing; sequencing was by immunoSEQ multiplex PCR. The sample holds 300,000 to 350,000 clones, around 92% seen once. V usage is TRBV10-1 and J usage is TRBJ1-4, with 8 bases aligning to TRBD1. This TCR derives from a woman aged 30 to 39 who had recovered from COVID-19. The source material was PBMCs or T cells enriched from blood (not recorded which). DNA of the CDR3: TGCGCCAGCAGCGGACAGGGATGGTCCGAAAAACTGTTTTTT. This encodes CASSGQGWSEKLFF.